This is a list of T cell receptor beta chains from one sample in a study of blood T cell repertoires in COVID-19. Libraries were prepared by immunoSEQ multiplex PCR; TCRdb keeps only in-frame clonotypes and omits some of them. Of a few hundred thousand clones listed, 80% to 90% are singletons. The sequenced sample consisted of peripheral blood. These receptors came from a woman in her 70s with COVID-19, enrolled during active disease. Each CDR3 is given without its conserved first and last residue.

v_gene: TRBV21-1; j_gene: TRBJ2-1; CDR3aa: ASSKRLEPYNEQF
v_gene: TRBV5-1; j_gene: TRBJ1-2; CDR3aa: ASREASGDYGYT
v_gene: TRBV21-1; j_gene: TRBJ2-7; CDR3aa: ASSNFGGTSNVPSYEQY
v_gene: TRBV5-1; j_gene: TRBJ2-1; CDR3aa: ASSTLAGVGNEQF
v_gene: TRBV19; j_gene: TRBJ2-7; CDR3aa: ASSIGLAGDYEQY
v_gene: TRBV7-9; j_gene: TRBJ2-7; CDR3aa: ASSLVRTSYEQY
v_gene: TRBV30; j_gene: TRBJ2-7; CDR3aa: AWSRTGTTYEQY
v_gene: TRBV6-5; j_gene: TRBJ1-5; CDR3aa: ASSRGGGWDQPQH
v_gene: TRBV11-2; j_gene: TRBJ2-3; CDR3aa: ASSIQLASSGDTQY
v_gene: TRBV7-9; j_gene: TRBJ2-1; CDR3aa: ASSLDLAREQF
v_gene: TRBV6-5; j_gene: TRBJ1-2; CDR3aa: ASRAGVADGYT
v_gene: TRBV7-9; j_gene: TRBJ1-1; CDR3aa: ASSLTGNTEAF
v_gene: TRBV5-1; j_gene: TRBJ1-2; CDR3aa: ASSLGRNSYGYT
v_gene: TRBV11-3; j_gene: TRBJ2-1; CDR3aa: ASSLDSGGREQF
v_gene: TRBV7-9; j_gene: TRBJ2-7; CDR3aa: ASSFGRLAGAHEQY
v_gene: TRBV3-1/TRBV3-2; j_gene: TRBJ2-7; CDR3aa: ASSLTSGSSYEQY
v_gene: TRBV19; j_gene: TRBJ2-7; CDR3aa: ASSNWDTTYEQY
v_gene: TRBV7-7; j_gene: TRBJ1-5; CDR3aa: ASSSGYNQPQH
v_gene: TRBV11-3; j_gene: TRBJ1-3; CDR3aa: ASSTSGQGVHTIY
v_gene: TRBV10-3; j_gene: TRBJ2-5; CDR3aa: AISESVNAGGGETQY
v_gene: TRBV28; j_gene: TRBJ1-2; CDR3aa: ASSLSVQGYGYT
v_gene: TRBV5-8; j_gene: TRBJ1-2; CDR3aa: ASSPFSLFT
v_gene: TRBV11-3; j_gene: TRBJ1-2; CDR3aa: ASSPGQIYGYT
v_gene: TRBV10-3; j_gene: TRBJ1-4; CDR3aa: AISDVTGTNEKLF
v_gene: TRBV11-3; j_gene: TRBJ2-1; CDR3aa: ASSLGGRVYNEQF
v_gene: TRBV19; j_gene: TRBJ2-7; CDR3aa: ASSPPGRDSYEQY
v_gene: TRBV2; j_gene: TRBJ1-1; CDR3aa: ASRRGGGGTEAF
v_gene: TRBV7-2; j_gene: TRBJ2-7; CDR3aa: ASSQNSGSRYEQY